This TCR beta chain was sequenced for a study of blood T cell repertoires in COVID-19. Study summary: Sample material is recorded as cDNA or gDNA derived from T cells, B-cell-depleted T cells, or PBMCs.

Authors' data handling: Nucleated cell counts were estimated from reference gene primer amplification. Assay: immunoSEQ multiplex PCR; the TCRdb copy retains only in-frame clones and omits some. D and trimming were read from the DNA, whereas the V and J calls and clone size are those reported in that table. The top ten hold 9.3% of the sample, which has about 30,000 clones, about 90% seen once. The CDR3 spans 14 residues. Germline CDR1 is LNHDA and CDR2 is SQIVND (reference sequence). The V gene lost 5 bases and the J gene lost 1 base, with 10 bases spanning the gap. The sample consisted of peripheral blood. The sequence came from a human donor in a cohort sampled during active COVID-19. The chain recombines TRBV19 with TRBJ2-3, with D perhaps TRBD2 (6 bases). CDR3 sequence: CASSVLAGTDTQYF. CDR3 DNA: TGTGCCAGTAGTGTCTTAGCGGGCACAGATACGCAGTATTTT.